This paragraph reports one T cell receptor beta chain. What it binds is unknown. Every contributor of samples was a Caucasian grown-up residing in Nashville, Tennessee. This sample is part of a study of shared clonotypes between healthy human individuals. The V gene end was trimmed by 8 bases and the J gene end by 4 bases; junction bases not matched to a gene: 9. The germline gives CDR1 SNHLY, CDR2 FYNNEI. The length of the CDR3 is 14 residues. This table comes from immunoSEQ multiplex PCR, and its TCRdb copy is limited to in-frame clones, with some not included. The table has about 340,000 clones, more than 60% seen once. Whole-study findings and limits: Non-shared clonotypes had lower generation probabilities than clonotypes shared by all four sorted-subset donors. Measured sharing among donors was expected to vary with sequencing depth.

This TCR was recovered from a man aged 25 to 40 in good health. V usage is TRBV2 and J usage is TRBJ1-1; 8 nucleotides align to TRBD1. Sequenced material: memory CD4+ T cells sorted from blood. Subset in this sample: CD45RA-negative fraction. The chain's CDR3 is CASGIQGGVTEAFF. The DNA of the CDR3 is TGTGCCAGCGGAATACAGGGGGGCGTCACTGAAGCTTTCTTT.